A selection of T cell receptor beta chains follows, all from one sample in a study of blood T cell repertoires in COVID-19. Sequenced by immunoSEQ multiplex PCR; TCRdb stores in-frame clones only, minus some. The repertoire holds more than 50,000 clones, with approximately 92% as singletons. Sequencing used peripheral blood. These receptor sequences come from a man older than 75 with acute or convalescent COVID-19. The CDR3 runs from the conserved cysteine through the conserved F or W. A D gene is named only where the DNA matches it firmly. Some rows have no size entry. The others give once, few or many, or a class for an expanded clone.

>TRBD1|-|TRBJ1-2|TRBV18
CASSLDPGQGLGYTF
TGTGCCAGCTCGCTCGACCCGGGACAGGGTCTTGGCTACACCTTC
>TRBD2|-|TRBJ2-5|TRBV7-2
CASSSGLIQGTQYF
TGTGCCAGCAGCTCGGGACTAATTCAAGGGACCCAGTACTTC
>-|-|TRBJ1-1|TRBV14
CASSQPAGGAFF
TGTGCCAGCAGCCAACCAGCCGGGGGAGCTTTCTTT
>-|-|TRBJ1-5|TRBV5-6
CASSFRPTNQPQHF
TGTGCCAGCAGCTTTCGCCCTACTAATCAGCCCCAGCATTTT
>-|-|TRBJ1-6|TRBV28
CASSLAWTENSPLHF
TGTGCCAGCAGTCTCGCCTGGACAGAGAATTCACCCCTCCACTTT
>TRBD2|-|TRBJ2-2|TRBV7-2
CASTPRLGSGGHGELFF
TGTGCCAGCACCCCCCGGTTGGGTAGCGGGGGGCACGGGGAGCTGTTTTTT
>-|-|TRBJ1-1|TRBV18
CASSIGTAGNTEAFF
TGTGCCAGCTCAATAGGGACTGCGGGGAACACTGAAGCTTTCTTT
>-|-|TRBJ2-2|TRBV14
CASSRRDSYNTGELFF
TGTGCCAGCAGCCGGCGGGACAGTTATAACACCGGGGAGCTGTTTTTT
>-|-|TRBJ1-5|TRBV6-6
CASENGMRNDQPQHF
TGTGCCAGCGAGAACGGGATGAGGAACGATCAGCCCCAGCATTTT
>-|-|TRBJ1-4|TRBV6-4
CASSALGGANEKLFF
TGTGCCAGCAGTGCCTTAGGCGGGGCAAATGAAAAACTGTTTTTT
>TRBD1|-|TRBJ1-1|TRBV5-1
CASRLNGDRVGSMNTEAFF
TGCGCCAGCAGACTAAACGGGGACAGGGTAGGGAGTATGAACACTGAAGCTTTCTTT
>TRBD1|-|TRBJ1-5|TRBV19
CASSLNRGPQPQHF
TGTGCCAGTAGTCTCAACAGGGGGCCCCAGCCCCAGCATTTT
>-|-|TRBJ2-3|TRBV29-1
CSVGVGAGIDTQYF
TGCAGCGTTGGCGTGGGGGCCGGGATAGATACGCAGTATTTT
>TRBD1|-|TRBJ2-5|TRBV5-1
CASSITGGGETQYF
TGCGCCAGCAGCATTACAGGGGGAGGAGAGACCCAGTACTTC
>TRBD1|-|TRBJ1-1|TRBV6-5
CASRQGQANTEAFF
TGTGCCAGCAGGCAAGGACAGGCGAACACTGAAGCTTTCTTT
>TRBD1|-|TRBJ1-2|TRBV10-3
CAISEDRDYGYTF
TGTGCCATCAGTGAGGACAGGGACTATGGCTACACCTTC
>-|-|TRBJ1-1|TRBV6-6
CASSLGGRAGIRNTEAFF
TGTGCCAGCAGTCTTGGCGGCAGGGCAGGAATCAGGAACACTGAAGCTTTCTTT
>-|once|TRBJ2-2|TRBV29-1
CSVPASGSGELFF
TGCAGCGTTCCCGCGTCCGGGTCCGGGGAGCTGTTTTTT
>TRBD2|-|TRBJ2-3|TRBV5-1
CASSLALAGASTDTQYF
TGCGCCAGCAGCTTGGCCCTAGCGGGGGCCAGCACAGATACGCAGTATTTT
>-|-|TRBJ1-1|TRBV5-1
CASSFDYLNTEAFF
TGCGCCAGCAGCTTTGATTACTTGAACACTGAAGCTTTCTTT
>TRBD2|-|TRBJ2-3|TRBV6-5
CASSETSGGTDTQYF
TGTGCCAGCAGCGAGACTAGCGGGGGGACAGATACGCAGTATTTT
>-|few|TRBJ1-2|TRBV27
CASSFSGGSGYTF
TGTGCCAGCAGTTTTTCAGGTGGCTCCGGCTACACCTTC
>TRBD2|-|TRBJ2-7|TRBV6-5
CASRQDGGAYEQYF
TGTGCCAGCAGACAGGACGGGGGGGCCTACGAGCAGTACTTC
>TRBD1|-|TRBJ1-4|TRBV6-6
CASSYSGTGDNEKLFF
TGTGCCAGCAGTTACTCTGGGACAGGAGACAATGAAAAACTGTTTTTT
>-|-|TRBJ2-7|TRBV7-3
CASSHGRGSTYEQYF
TGTGCCAGCAGCCATGGGCGGGGATCGACTTACGAGCAGTACTTC
>-|-|TRBJ1-2|TRBV3-1/TRBV3-2
CASSETGVYGYTF
TGTGCCAGCAGCGAGACAGGAGTCTATGGCTACACCTTC
>TRBD1|once|TRBJ1-1|TRBV5-1
CASSPQTGVNTEAFF
TGCGCCAGCTCCCCCCAGACAGGGGTGAACACTGAAGCTTTCTTT
>TRBD1|-|TRBJ1-6|TRBV19
CASGTGGGNSPLHF
TGTGCCAGCGGGACAGGGGGTGGTAATTCACCCCTCCACTTT
>-|-|TRBJ1-5|TRBV19
CASSIGGGGSNQPQHF
TGTGCCAGTAGTATAGGGGGAGGGGGTAGCAATCAGCCCCAGCATTTT
>-|-|TRBJ2-3|TRBV5-1
CASSLLDRNTDTQYF
TGCGCCAGCAGCTTGCTAGACAGAAACACAGATACGCAGTATTTT
>TRBD2|-|TRBJ2-1|TRBV5-1
CASSSGTSGGVEQFF
TGCGCCAGCAGCTCCGGGACTAGCGGGGGGGTTGAGCAGTTCTTC
>-|-|TRBJ1-2|TRBV20-1
CRALQGGGYTF
TGCAGAGCCCTGCAAGGGGGTGGCTACACCTTC
>TRBD2|-|TRBJ2-3|TRBV7-2
CASSLDSGGTDTQYF
TGTGCCAGCAGCTTAGATTCGGGGGGGACAGATACGCAGTATTTT
>-|-|TRBJ2-2|TRBV7-8
CASSQFGGELFF
TGTGCCAGCAGCCAGTTCGGCGGGGAGCTGTTTTTT
>-|once|TRBJ1-5|TRBV19
CASSPGSNLNQPQHF
TGTGCCAGTAGTCCCGGGTCGAACCTCAATCAGCCCCAGCATTTT
>-|-|TRBJ1-1|TRBV7-8
CASSLYSGETEAFF
TGTGCCAGCAGCCTATATTCAGGGGAGACTGAAGCTTTCTTT
>-|-|TRBJ1-2|TRBV6-2/TRBV6-3
CASSVDSPGSGYTF
TGTGCCAGCAGTGTCGACAGCCCCGGGAGTGGCTACACCTTC
>TRBD1|-|TRBJ1-2|TRBV27
CASRYRPQGWYGYTF
TGTGCCAGCAGATACCGCCCACAGGGGTGGTATGGCTACACCTTC
>-|-|TRBJ1-5|TRBV5-6
CASSLEGEGQPQHF
TGTGCCAGCAGCTTGGAAGGGGAGGGTCAGCCCCAGCATTTT
>-|-|TRBJ2-1|TRBV6-1
CASSGVGLPIPNEQFF
TGTGCCAGCAGTGGTGTGGGGCTTCCGATCCCCAATGAGCAGTTCTTC
>-|-|TRBJ2-3|TRBV19
CASSIGGFTDTQYF
TGTGCCAGTAGTATCGGGGGATTCACAGATACGCAGTATTTT
>-|-|TRBJ1-2|TRBV19
CASSPNGDGYTF
TGTGCCAGTAGTCCAAACGGGGATGGCTACACCTTC
>-|-|TRBJ2-5|TRBV5-4
CASSLAGSLQETQYF
TGTGCCAGCAGCTTGGCCGGTAGCCTCCAAGAGACCCAGTACTTC
>TRBD2|few|TRBJ2-5|TRBV2
CASSEVGSGGQETQYF
TGTGCCAGCAGTGAAGTTGGTAGCGGGGGGCAAGAGACCCAGTACTTC
>-|-|TRBJ1-5|TRBV7-2
CASSPRGGGNQPQHF
TGTGCCAGCAGCCCCCGTGGGGGCGGCAATCAGCCCCAGCATTTT
>-|-|TRBJ1-2|TRBV4-1
CASSEEGNYGYTF
TGCGCCAGCTCGGAGGAGGGTAACTATGGCTACACCTTC
>TRBD2|-|TRBJ2-7|TRBV9
CASSAGLAISYEQYF
TGTGCCAGCAGCGCGGGACTAGCAATCTCCTACGAGCAGTACTTC
>-|-|TRBJ1-4|TRBV5-4
CASSLGGRGTNEKLFF
TGTGCCAGCAGCCTAGGAGGGAGGGGAACTAATGAAAAACTGTTTTTT
>TRBD2|-|TRBJ2-3|TRBV24-1
CATSDHGTTTDTQYF
TGTGCCACCAGTGACCACGGGACTACTACAGATACGCAGTATTTT
>TRBD1|once|TRBJ1-4|TRBV11-1
CASSFDRGANEKLFF
TGTGCCAGCAGCTTTGACAGGGGAGCTAATGAAAAACTGTTTTTT
>-|-|TRBJ2-1|TRBV10-3
CAISEGGGPNEQFF
TGTGCCATCAGTGAGGGAGGGGGCCCCAATGAGCAGTTCTTC
>-|-|TRBJ1-1|TRBV9
CASSSPGLPEAFF
TGTGCCAGCAGTAGCCCAGGACTACCTGAAGCTTTCTTT
>TRBD1|-|TRBJ2-3|TRBV6-6
CAIQTGTGTNTQYF
TGTGCCATCCAAACCGGGACAGGCACAAATACGCAGTATTTT
>-|-|TRBJ1-4|TRBV28
CASSSPLGGSNEKLFF
TGTGCCAGCAGCTCACCACTGGGGGGGTCGAATGAAAAACTGTTTTTT
>-|-|TRBJ1-1|TRBV5-5
CASSLGVTEAFF
TGTGCCAGCAGCTTGGGAGTTACTGAAGCTTTCTTT
>-|-|TRBJ2-1|TRBV19
CASSPRQSSYNEQFF
TGTGCCAGTAGCCCCAGACAGTCCTCCTACAATGAGCAGTTCTTC
>TRBD1|-|TRBJ2-2|TRBV5-1
CASSLGQGAYTGELFF
TGCGCCAGCAGCTTGGGACAGGGGGCATACACCGGGGAGCTGTTTTTT
>TRBD1|-|TRBJ1-1|TRBV6-4
CASRGGQGETEAFF
TGTGCCAGCAGGGGGGGACAGGGAGAAACTGAAGCTTTCTTT
>-|-|TRBJ2-7|TRBV10-3
CAISGLGRHEQYF
TGTGCCATCAGTGGGTTAGGGAGGCACGAGCAGTACTTC